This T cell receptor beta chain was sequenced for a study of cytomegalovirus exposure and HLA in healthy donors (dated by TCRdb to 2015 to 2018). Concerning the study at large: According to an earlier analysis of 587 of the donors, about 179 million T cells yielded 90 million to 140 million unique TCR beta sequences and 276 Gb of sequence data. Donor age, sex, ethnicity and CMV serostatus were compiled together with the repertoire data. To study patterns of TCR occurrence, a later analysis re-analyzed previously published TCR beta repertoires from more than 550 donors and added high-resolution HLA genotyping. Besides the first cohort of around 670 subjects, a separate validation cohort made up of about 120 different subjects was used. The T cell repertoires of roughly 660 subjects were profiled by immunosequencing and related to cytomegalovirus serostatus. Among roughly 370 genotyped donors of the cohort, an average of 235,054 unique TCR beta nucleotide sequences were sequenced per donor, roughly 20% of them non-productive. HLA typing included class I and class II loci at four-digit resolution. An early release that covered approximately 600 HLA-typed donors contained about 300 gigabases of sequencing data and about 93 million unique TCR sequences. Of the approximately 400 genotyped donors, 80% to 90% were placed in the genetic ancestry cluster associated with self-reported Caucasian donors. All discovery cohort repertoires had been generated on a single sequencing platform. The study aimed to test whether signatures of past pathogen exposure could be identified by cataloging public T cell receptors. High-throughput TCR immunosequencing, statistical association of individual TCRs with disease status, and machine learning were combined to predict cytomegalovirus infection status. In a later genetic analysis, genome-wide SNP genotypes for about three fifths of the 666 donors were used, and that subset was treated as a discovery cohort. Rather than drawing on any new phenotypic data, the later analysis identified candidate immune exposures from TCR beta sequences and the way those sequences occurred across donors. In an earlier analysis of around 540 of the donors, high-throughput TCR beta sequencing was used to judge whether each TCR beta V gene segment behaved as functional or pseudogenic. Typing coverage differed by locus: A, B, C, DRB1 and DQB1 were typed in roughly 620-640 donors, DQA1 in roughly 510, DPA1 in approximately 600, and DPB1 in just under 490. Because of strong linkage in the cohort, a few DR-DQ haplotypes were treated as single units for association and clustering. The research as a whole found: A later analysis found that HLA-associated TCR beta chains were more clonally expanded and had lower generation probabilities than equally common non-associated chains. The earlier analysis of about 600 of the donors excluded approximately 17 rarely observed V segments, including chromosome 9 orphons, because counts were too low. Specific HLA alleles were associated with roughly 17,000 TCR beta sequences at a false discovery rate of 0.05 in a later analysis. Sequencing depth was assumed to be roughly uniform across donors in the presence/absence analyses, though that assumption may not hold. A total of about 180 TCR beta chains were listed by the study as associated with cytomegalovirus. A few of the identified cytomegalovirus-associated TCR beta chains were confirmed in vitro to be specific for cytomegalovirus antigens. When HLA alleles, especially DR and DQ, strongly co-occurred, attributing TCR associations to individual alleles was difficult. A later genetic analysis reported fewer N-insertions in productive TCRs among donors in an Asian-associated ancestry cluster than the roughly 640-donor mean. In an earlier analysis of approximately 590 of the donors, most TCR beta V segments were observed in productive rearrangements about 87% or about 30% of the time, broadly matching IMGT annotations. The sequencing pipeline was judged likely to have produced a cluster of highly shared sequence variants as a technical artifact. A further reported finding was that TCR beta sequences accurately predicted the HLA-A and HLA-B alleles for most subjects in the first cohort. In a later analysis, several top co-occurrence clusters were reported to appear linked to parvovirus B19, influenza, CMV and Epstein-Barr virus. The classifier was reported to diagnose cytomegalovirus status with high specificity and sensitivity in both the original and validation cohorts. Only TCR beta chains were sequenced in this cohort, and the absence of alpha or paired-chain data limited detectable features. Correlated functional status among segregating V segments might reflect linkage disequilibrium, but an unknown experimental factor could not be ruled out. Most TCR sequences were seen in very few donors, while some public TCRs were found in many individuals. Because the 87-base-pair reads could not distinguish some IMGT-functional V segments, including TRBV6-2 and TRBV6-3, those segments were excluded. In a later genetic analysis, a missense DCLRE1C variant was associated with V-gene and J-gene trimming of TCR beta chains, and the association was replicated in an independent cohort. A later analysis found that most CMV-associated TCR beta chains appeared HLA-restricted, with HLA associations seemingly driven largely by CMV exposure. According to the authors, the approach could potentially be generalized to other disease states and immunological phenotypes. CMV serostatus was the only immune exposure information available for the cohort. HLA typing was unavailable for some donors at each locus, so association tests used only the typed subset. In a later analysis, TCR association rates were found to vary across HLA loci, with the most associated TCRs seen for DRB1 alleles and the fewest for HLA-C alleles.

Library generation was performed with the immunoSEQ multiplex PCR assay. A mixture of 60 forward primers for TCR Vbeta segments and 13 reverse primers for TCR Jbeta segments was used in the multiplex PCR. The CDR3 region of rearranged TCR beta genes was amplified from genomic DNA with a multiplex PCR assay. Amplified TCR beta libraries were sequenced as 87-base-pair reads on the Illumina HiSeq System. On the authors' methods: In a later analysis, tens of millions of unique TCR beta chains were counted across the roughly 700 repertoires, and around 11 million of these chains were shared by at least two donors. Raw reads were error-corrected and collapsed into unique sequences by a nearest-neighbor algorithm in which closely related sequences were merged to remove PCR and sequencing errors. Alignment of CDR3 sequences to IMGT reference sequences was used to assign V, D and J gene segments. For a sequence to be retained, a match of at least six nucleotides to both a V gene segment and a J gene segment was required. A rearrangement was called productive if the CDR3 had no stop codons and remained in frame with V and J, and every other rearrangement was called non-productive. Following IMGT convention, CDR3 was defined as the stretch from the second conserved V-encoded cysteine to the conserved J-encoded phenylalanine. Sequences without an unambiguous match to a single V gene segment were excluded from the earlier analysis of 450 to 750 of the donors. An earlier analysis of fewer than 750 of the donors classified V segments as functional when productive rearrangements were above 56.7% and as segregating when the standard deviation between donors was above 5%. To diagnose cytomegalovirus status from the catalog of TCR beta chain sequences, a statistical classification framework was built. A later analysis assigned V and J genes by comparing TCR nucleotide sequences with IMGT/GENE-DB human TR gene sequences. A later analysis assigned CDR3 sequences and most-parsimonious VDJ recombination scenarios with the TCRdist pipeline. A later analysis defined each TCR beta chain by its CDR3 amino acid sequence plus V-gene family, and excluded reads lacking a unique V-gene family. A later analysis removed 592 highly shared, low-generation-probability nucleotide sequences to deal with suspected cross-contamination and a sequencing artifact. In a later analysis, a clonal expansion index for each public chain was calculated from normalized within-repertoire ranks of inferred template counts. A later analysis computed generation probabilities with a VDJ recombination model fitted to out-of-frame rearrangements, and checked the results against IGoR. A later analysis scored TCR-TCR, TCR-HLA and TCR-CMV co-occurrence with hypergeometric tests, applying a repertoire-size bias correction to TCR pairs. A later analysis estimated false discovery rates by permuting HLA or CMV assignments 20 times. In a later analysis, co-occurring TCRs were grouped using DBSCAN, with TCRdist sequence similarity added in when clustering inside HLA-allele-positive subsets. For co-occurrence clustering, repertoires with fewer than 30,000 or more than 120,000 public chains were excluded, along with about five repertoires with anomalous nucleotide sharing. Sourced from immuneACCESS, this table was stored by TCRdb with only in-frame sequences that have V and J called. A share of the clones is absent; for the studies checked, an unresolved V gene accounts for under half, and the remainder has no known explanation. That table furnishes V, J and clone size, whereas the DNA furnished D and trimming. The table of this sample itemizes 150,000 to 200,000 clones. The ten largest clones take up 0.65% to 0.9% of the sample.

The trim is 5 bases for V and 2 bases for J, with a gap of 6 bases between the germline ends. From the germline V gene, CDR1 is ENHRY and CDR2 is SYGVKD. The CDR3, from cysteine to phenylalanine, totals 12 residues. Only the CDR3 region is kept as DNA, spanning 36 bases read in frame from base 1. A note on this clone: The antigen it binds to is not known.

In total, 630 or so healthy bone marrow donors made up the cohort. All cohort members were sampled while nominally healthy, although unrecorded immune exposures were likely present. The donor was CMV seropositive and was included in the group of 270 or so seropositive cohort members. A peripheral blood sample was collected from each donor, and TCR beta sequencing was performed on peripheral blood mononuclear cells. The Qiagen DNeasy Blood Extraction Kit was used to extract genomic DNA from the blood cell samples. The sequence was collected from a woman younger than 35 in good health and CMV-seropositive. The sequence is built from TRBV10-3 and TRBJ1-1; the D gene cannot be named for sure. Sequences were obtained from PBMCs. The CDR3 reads CAISTANTEAFF. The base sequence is TGTGCCATCAGTACAGCCAACACTGAAGCTTTCTTT.